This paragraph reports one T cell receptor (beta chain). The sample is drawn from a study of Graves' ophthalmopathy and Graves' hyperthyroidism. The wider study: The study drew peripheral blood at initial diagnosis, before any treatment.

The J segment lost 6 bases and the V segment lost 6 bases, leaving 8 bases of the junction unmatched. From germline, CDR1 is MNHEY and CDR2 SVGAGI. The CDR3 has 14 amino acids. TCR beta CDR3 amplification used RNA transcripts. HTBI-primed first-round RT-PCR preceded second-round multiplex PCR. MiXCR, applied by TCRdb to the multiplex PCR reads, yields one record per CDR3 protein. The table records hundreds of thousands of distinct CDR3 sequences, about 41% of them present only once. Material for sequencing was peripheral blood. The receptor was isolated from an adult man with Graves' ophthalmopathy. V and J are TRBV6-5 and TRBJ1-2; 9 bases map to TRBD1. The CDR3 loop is CASRRQGVGNGYTF. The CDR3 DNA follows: TGTGCCAGCAGGAGACAGGGGGTGGGGAATGGCTACACCTTC.